Listed below are T cell receptor beta chains from one sample, sequenced in a study of T cell changes during pregnancy in multiple sclerosis. Data came from immunoSEQ multiplex PCR; TCRdb stores just in-frame clones and leaves some out. In the table there are more than 60,000 clones, around nine tenths of which are singletons. Sequenced here: CD4+ T cells from peripheral blood mononuclear cells, sampled in the third trimester of pregnancy. Every receptor here comes from a female donor in good health, enrolled as a control in a pregnancy study. Each CDR3 is given with its conserved first and last residue. The D gene is left open where the match is weak. Some rows have no size entry. The others give once, few or many, or a class for an expanded clone.

>-|-|TRBV6-1|TRBJ1-5
TGTGCCAGCAGTGAAGCCCGGGGGGGGCTGAGCAATCAGCCCCAGCATTTT
CASSEARGGLSNQPQHF
>many|TRBD1|TRBV5-3|TRBJ1-2
TGTGCCAGAAGCTTGTTATCATTCAGGGACAGCTTTCGTTGGGGCTACACCTTC
CARSLLSFRDSFRWGYTF
>-|TRBD1|TRBV4-2|TRBJ2-4
TGTGCCAGCAGCGGGGACAGGGGCAAAAACATTCAGTACTTC
CASSGDRGKNIQYF
>-|-|TRBV7-3|TRBJ1-5
TGTGCCAGCAGCCAGGGCCCGAATCAGCCCCAGCATTTT
CASSQGPNQPQHF
>-|-|TRBV5-4|TRBJ2-5
TGTGCCAGCAGCTTGCCGGGGAGGGAGACCCAGTACTTC
CASSLPGRETQYF
>-|-|TRBV14|TRBJ2-4
TGTGCCAGCAGCCAAGGCGGGTTGGGAAACATTCAGTACTTC
CASSQGGLGNIQYF
>-|-|TRBV9|TRBJ2-7
TGTGCCAGCAGCGTAGAACCTACGGGGGAATGGCCTATTGAGCAGTACTTC
CASSVEPTGEWPIEQYF
>-|-|TRBV30|TRBJ2-3
TGTGCCTGGAAGACAGGGGAGGGGACAGATACGCAGTATTTT
CAWKTGEGTDTQYF
>once|-|TRBV9|TRBJ1-1
TGTGCCAGCAGCCCTCAGGGGAACACTGAAGCTTTCTTT
CASSPQGNTEAFF
>-|-|TRBV11-2|TRBJ2-7
TGTGCCAGCAGCTTAGATCCCCGGCGCGGCCCCCGGTACTTC
CASSLDPRRGPRYF
>-|-|TRBV25-1|TRBJ1-2
TGTGCCAGCGAGCCCGTGTCGGGGTCTTATGGCTACACCTTC
CASEPVSGSYGYTF
>-|TRBD2|TRBV2|TRBJ2-5
TGTGCCAGCAATTGGGGAGGGGAGACCCAGTACTTC
CASNWGGETQYF
>-|TRBD1|TRBV7-9|TRBJ1-3
TGTGCCAGCACGTTCGACAGGGTTAGCTCTGGAAACACCATATATTTT
CASTFDRVSSGNTIYF
>-|TRBD1|TRBV19|TRBJ1-2
TGTGCCAGTAGTATGGCGACAGGGGTTGAGTATGGCTACACCTTC
CASSMATGVEYGYTF
>-|TRBD1|TRBV7-8|TRBJ1-2
TGTGCCAGCAGCTGGGGGACAGGGTGGAACTATGGCTACACCTTC
CASSWGTGWNYGYTF
>once|-|TRBV10-3|TRBJ2-6
TGTGCCATCAGGGGGGGAGCTGGGGCCAACGTCCTGACTTTC
CAIRGGAGANVLTF
>-|TRBD1|TRBV10-2|TRBJ1-2
TGCGCCAGCAGAGACCTAGGACAGGGGAACTATGGCTACACCTTC
CASRDLGQGNYGYTF
>-|-|TRBV19|TRBJ1-5
TGTGCCAGTAGTAGGACGGGATTTCTGCCCCAGCATTTT
CASSRTGFLPQHF
>-|TRBD1|TRBV14|TRBJ2-7
TGTGCCAGCAGCCAGGACAGGTTCGAGCAGTACTTC
CASSQDRFEQYF
>-|TRBD1|TRBV6-5|TRBJ2-5
TGTGCCAGCAGTGACTCGACAGGGGTCCAAGAGACCCAGTACTTC
CASSDSTGVQETQYF
>-|-|TRBV7-3|TRBJ1-6
TGTGCCAGCAGCGCCGACTCCGGCGGGTCACCCCTCCACTTT
CASSADSGGSPLHF
>-|TRBD2|TRBV30|TRBJ2-2
TGTGCCTGGGGGAAATTGCGGGGGGGTCTCACCGGGGAGCTGTTTTTT
CAWGKLRGGLTGELFF
>once|TRBD1|TRBV2|TRBJ1-1
TGTGCCAGCAGTCCCGACAGGGCTCAATTCAAGAACACTGAAGCTTTCTTT
CASSPDRAQFKNTEAFF
>-|TRBD1|TRBV19|TRBJ1-1
TGTGCCAGTAGTTCCCCAGGGGGGAACACTGAAGCTTTCTTT
CASSSPGGNTEAFF
>-|TRBD2|TRBV27|TRBJ2-1
TGTGCCAGCAGCCTTAGCGGGGGGGCCTCCAATGAGCAGTTCTTC
CASSLSGGASNEQFF
>-|TRBD1|TRBV6-5|TRBJ1-2
TGTGCCAGCAGTAGACAGGGATCTGCAGGCTACACCTTC
CASSRQGSAGYTF
>-|TRBD2|TRBV20-1|TRBJ2-3
TGCAGGGCGGGGGGCGCAGATACGCAGTATTTT
CRAGGADTQYF
>-|-|TRBV19|TRBJ1-4
TGTGCCAGTAGTCTCGACGGACAGAATGAAAAACTGTTTTTT
CASSLDGQNEKLFF
>-|TRBD1|TRBV2|TRBJ2-2
TGTGCCAGCAGTACCGACAGGGGTACCGGGGAGCTGTTTTTT
CASSTDRGTGELFF
>-|-|TRBV30|TRBJ1-4
TGTGCCTGGAGTACGGGAGGGGGTAATGAAAAACTGTTTTTT
CAWSTGGGNEKLFF
>-|-|TRBV11-3|TRBJ2-7
TGTGCCAGCAGCTTAGGGGGGCTTGCCGACTACGAGCAGTACTTC
CASSLGGLADYEQYF
>-|-|TRBV7-3|TRBJ2-7
TGTGCCAGCAGCCGGGAAGGTGGAGGGGCCCCCTACGAGCAGTACTTC
CASSREGGGAPYEQYF
>once|-|TRBV9|TRBJ1-2
TGTGCCAGCAGCGTACAGGGCACCTATGGCTACACCTTC
CASSVQGTYGYTF
>-|-|TRBV6-6|TRBJ2-2
TGTGCCAGCAGCTCCGAGACACGGAACACCGGGGAGCTGTTTTTT
CASSSETRNTGELFF
>-|TRBD1|TRBV4-2|TRBJ1-1
TGTGCCAGCAGCCCCCTGACAGGGAACCAAATGAACACTGAAGCTTTCTTT
CASSPLTGNQMNTEAFF
>-|-|TRBV30|TRBJ2-5
TGTGCCTGGAGTTGGCGGGTTCAAGAGACCCAGTACTTC
CAWSWRVQETQYF
>-|-|TRBV29-1|TRBJ1-1
TGCAGCGTTGCGGCAGGGATGAACACTGAAGCTTTCTTT
CSVAAGMNTEAFF
>-|-|TRBV15|TRBJ1-5
TGTGCCACCAGCCGGCTACTTCAGGGGAGCAATCAGCCCCAGCATTTT
CATSRLLQGSNQPQHF
>few|-|TRBV2|TRBJ1-6
TGTGCCAGCAACAGAGACAGGAATTCACCCCTCCACTTT
CASNRDRNSPLHF
>-|-|TRBV6-5|TRBJ2-6
TGTGCCACCTCTTCGGCGGCAGCTGGGGCCAACGTCCTGACTTTC
CATSSAAAGANVLTF
>-|-|TRBV5-1|TRBJ1-3
TGCGCCAGCAGCTTGGGACACGAAAACACCATATATTTT
CASSLGHENTIYF
>-|-|TRBV7-3|TRBJ2-2
TGTGCCAGCAGCCCTGACTCCTACACCGGGGAGCTGTTTTTT
CASSPDSYTGELFF
>-|TRBD1|TRBV15|TRBJ2-7
TGTGCCACCAGCAGAGATAGACAGGGCACCGAGCAGTACTTC
CATSRDRQGTEQYF
>-|-|TRBV6-4|TRBJ1-1
TGTGCCAGCAGTCCAGAGCAGGGTGTCAGCACTGAAGCTTTCTTT
CASSPEQGVSTEAFF
>-|TRBD1|TRBV7-2|TRBJ1-2
TGTGCCAGCAGCTGGGGACAGGAGGATTTCTACACCTTC
CASSWGQEDFYTF
>-|-|TRBV5-1|TRBJ1-1
TGCGCCAGCAGCCTCGGTTCCGAAGCTTTCTTT
CASSLGSEAFF